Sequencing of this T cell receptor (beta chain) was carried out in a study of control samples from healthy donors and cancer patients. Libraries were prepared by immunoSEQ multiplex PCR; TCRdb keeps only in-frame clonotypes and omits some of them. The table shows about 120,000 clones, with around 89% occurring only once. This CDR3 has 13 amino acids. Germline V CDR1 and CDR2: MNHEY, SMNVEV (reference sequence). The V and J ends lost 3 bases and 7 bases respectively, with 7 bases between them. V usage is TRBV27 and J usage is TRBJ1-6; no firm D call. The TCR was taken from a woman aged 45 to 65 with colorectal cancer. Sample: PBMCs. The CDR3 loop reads CASSLARNSPLHF. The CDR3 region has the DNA TGTGCCAGCAGTTTGGCCCGGAATTCACCCCTCCACTTT.